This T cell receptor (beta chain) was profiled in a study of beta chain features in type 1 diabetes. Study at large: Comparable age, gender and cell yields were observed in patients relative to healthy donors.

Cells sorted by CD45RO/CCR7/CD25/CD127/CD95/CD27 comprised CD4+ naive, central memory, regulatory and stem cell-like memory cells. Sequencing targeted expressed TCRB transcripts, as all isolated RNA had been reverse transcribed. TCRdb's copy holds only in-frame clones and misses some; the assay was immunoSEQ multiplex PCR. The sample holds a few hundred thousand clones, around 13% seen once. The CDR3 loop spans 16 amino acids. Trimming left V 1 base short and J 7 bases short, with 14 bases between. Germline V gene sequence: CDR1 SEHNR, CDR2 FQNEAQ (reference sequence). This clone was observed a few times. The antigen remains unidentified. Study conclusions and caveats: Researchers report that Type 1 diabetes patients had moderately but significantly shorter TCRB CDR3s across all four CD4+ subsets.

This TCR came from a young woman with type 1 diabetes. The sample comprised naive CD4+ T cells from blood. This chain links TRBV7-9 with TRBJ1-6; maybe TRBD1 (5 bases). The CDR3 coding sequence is TGTGCCAGCAGCTTAGGGGGGACTGGACCCAATTCACCCCTCCACTTT. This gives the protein CASSLGGTGPNSPLHF.